The clone carrying this T cell receptor beta chain was observed at least ten times. V lost 0 bases and J 1 base, leaving 14 bases between the germline ends. This CDR3 comprises 16 residues. The germline V gene has CDR1 SGDLS and CDR2 YYNGEE. This sample's TCRbeta library carried unique molecular identifier barcodes. TCRdb independently ran MiXCR on the PCR reads; one entry per CDR3 protein. This sample yields fewer than 120,000 distinct CDR3 sequences, of which around 10% are seen a single time; approximately 8% belongs to the top ten. The data were obtained in a study of T-cell reconstitution after alpha-beta-depleted transplantation in children.

The sample in question was PBMCs from the stem cell graft donor, obtained from the stem cell graft. J is TRBJ2-7 and V is TRBV9, with a possible D match to TRBD2 (6 bases). This sequence was found in a human donor who donated a stem cell graft to a child with acute lymphoblastic leukemia. The CDR3 here is CASSVAPGVRSYEQYF. CDR3 nucleotides: TGTGCCAGCAGCGTAGCTCCGGGAGTACGTTCCTACGAGCAGTACTTC.